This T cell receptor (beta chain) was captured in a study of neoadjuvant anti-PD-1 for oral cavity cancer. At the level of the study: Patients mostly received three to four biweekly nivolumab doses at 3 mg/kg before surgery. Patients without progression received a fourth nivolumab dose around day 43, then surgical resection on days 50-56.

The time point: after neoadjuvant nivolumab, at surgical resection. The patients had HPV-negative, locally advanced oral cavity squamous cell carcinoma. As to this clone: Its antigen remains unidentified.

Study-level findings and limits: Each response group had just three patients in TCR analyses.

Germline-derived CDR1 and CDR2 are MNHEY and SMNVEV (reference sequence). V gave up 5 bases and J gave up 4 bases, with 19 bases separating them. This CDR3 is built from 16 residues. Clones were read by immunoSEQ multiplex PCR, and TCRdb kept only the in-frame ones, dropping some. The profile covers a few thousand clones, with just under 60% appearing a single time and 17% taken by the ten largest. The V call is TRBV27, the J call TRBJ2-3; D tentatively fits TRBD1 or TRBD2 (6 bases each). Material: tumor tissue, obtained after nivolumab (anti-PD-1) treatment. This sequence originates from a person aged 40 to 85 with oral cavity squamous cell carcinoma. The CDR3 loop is CASSRREDSVSDTQYF. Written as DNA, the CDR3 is TGTGCCAGCAGTAGAAGGGAGGACAGCGTATCAGATACGCAGTATTTT.